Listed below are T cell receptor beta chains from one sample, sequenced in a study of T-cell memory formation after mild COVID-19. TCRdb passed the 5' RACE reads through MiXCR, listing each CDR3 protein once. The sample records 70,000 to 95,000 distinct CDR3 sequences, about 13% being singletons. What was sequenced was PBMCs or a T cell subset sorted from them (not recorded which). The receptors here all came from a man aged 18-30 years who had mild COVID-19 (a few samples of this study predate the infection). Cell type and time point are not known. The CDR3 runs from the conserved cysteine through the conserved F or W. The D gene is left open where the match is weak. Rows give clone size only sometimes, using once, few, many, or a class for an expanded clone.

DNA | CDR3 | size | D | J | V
TGTGCCAGCCGACGGATGAACACTGAAGCTTTCTTT | CASRRMNTEAFF | few | . | TRBJ1-1 | TRBV6-5
TGTGCCAGCAGTTTAGGTGCGGGGGGAAATGAGCAGTTCTTC | CASSLGAGGNEQFF | few | TRBD2 | TRBJ2-1 | TRBV27
TGCGCCAGCAGCCAAGAAGGGGGTGGCACTGAAGCTTTCTTT | CASSQEGGGTEAFF | . | . | TRBJ1-1 | TRBV4-3
TGTGCCAGCAGTTGGTCGGAGACCCAGTACTTC | CASSWSETQYF | . | . | TRBJ2-5 | TRBV12-3/TRBV12-4
TGTGCCAGCAGCTTGCTTCTGGGGACTCCTAACAATGAGCAGTTCTTC | CASSLLLGTPNNEQFF | few | . | TRBJ2-1 | TRBV7-8
TGTGCCAGCAGCACCCGACTAGCGGGGGGCATCATCTACAATGAGCAGTTCTTC | CASSTRLAGGIIYNEQFF | many | TRBD2 | TRBJ2-1 | TRBV3-1
TGTGCCAGCTCCGGGACAGTCTACGAGCAGTACTTC | CASSGTVYEQYF | few | TRBD1 | TRBJ2-7 | TRBV7-9
TGTGCCAGCAGTTACTCCAATGAGCAGTTCTTC | CASSYSNEQFF | few | . | TRBJ2-1 | TRBV6-5
TGTGCCAGCAGTTACTCGCCCGGTGAGCGGTTCGAGGAGCAGTTCTTC | CASSYSPGERFEEQFF | . | . | TRBJ2-1 | TRBV6-2/TRBV6-3
TGTGCCAGCAGCCCAAGAAGTTGGGACACCGGGGAGCTGTTTTTT | CASSPRSWDTGELFF | few | . | TRBJ2-2 | TRBV7-6
TGTGCCAGCAGTTGGACGGACGAGCAGTACTTC | CASSWTDEQYF | few | . | TRBJ2-7 | TRBV12-3/TRBV12-4